The present T cell receptor (beta chain) was sequenced within a study of blood T cell repertoires in COVID-19. Trimming at V came to 3 bases and at J to 5 bases, leaving 4 bases not matched to a gene. There are 14 residues in the CDR3. The germline CDR1 and CDR2 sequences are SQVTM and ANQGSEA. The method was immunoSEQ multiplex PCR; TCRdb's version includes in-frame clones alone and lacks a portion of them. The sample carries under 150,000 clones, about 83% recorded once. The source of this sequence is a woman aged 45-59 years who had been exposed to COVID-19. The specimen sequenced was PBMCs or T cells enriched from blood (not recorded which). This rearrangement joins TRBV29-1 to TRBJ2-2; 9 bases align to TRBD2. CDR3 nucleotide sequence: TGCAGCGTTGACAGCGGGGGGCGGACCGGGGAGCTGTTTTTT. Translation gives CSVDSGGRTGELFF.